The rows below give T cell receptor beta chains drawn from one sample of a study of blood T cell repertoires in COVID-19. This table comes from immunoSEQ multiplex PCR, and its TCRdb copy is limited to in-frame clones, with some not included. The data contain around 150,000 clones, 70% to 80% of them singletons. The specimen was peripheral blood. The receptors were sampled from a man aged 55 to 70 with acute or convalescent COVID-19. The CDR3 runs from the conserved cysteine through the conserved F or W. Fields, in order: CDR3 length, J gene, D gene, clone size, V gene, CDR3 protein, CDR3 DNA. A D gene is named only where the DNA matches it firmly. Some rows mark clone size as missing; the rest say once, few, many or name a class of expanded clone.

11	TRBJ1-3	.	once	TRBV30	CAWTGGNTIYF	TGTGCCTGGACGGGAGGAAACACCATATATTTT
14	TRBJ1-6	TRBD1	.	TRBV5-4	CASSLTGGDSPLHF	TGTGCCAGCAGCTTGACAGGGGGCGACTCACCCCTCCACTTT
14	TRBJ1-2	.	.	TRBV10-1	CASSASTESVGYTF	TGCGCCAGCAGTGCTAGCACGGAGAGTGTTGGCTACACCTTC
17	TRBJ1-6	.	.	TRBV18	CASSHAAVSSYNSPLHF	TGTGCCAGCTCCCACGCGGCGGTGAGCTCCTATAATTCACCCCTCCACTTT
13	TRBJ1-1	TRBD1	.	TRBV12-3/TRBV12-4	CASTRRGHTEAFF	TGTGCCAGCACCCGGAGGGGGCACACTGAAGCTTTCTTT
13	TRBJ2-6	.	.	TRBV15	CATRGAGANVLTF	TGTGCCACCCGGGGGGCAGGGGCCAACGTCCTGACTTTC
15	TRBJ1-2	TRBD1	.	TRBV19	CASTLGDRTNYGYTF	TGTGCCAGTACCTTGGGGGACAGAACTAACTATGGCTACACCTTC
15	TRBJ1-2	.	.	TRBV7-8	CASSLSVVTQYGYTF	TGTGCCAGCAGCTTGAGCGTTGTCACCCAGTATGGCTACACCTTC
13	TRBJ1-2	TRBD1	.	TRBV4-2	CASSRQGNYGYTF	TGTGCCAGCAGCCGACAGGGGAACTATGGCTACACCTTC
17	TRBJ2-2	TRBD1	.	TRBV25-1	CASSAPPGQGRTGELFF	TGTGCCAGCAGTGCCCCTCCGGGACAGGGGAGAACCGGGGAGCTGTTTTTT
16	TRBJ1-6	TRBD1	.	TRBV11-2	CASSPRTGGDYSPLHF	TGTGCCAGCAGCCCGCGGACAGGGGGCGATTATTCACCCCTCCACTTT
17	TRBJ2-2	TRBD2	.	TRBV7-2	CASRVAGGNANTGELFF	TGTGCCAGCCGCGTAGCGGGGGGGAACGCGAACACCGGGGAGCTGTTTTTT
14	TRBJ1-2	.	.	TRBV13	CASSLEGARNGYTF	TGTGCCAGCAGCTTAGAAGGGGCTAGGAATGGCTACACCTTC
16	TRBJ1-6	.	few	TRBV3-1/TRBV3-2	CASSQGRQSLGSPLHF	TGTGCCAGCAGCCAAGGTAGACAGTCTTTGGGTTCACCCCTCCACTTT
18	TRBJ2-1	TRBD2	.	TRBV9	CASSPRTSGGASYNEQFF	TGTGCCAGCAGCCCGAGGACTAGCGGGGGGGCGTCCTACAATGAGCAGTTCTTC
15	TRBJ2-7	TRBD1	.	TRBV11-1	CASSLALQGAYEQYF	TGTGCCAGCAGCTTAGCGCTACAGGGGGCCTACGAGCAGTACTTC
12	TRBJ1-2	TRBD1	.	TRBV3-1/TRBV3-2	CASSLRDRDYTF	TGTGCCAGCAGCCTAAGGGACAGGGACTACACCTTC
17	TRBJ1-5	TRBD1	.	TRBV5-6	CASSKGQGRNSNQPQHF	TGTGCCAGCAGCAAGGGACAGGGGCGCAATAGCAATCAGCCCCAGCATTTT
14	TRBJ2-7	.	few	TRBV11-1	CASSQPQGRYEQYF	TGTGCCAGCAGCCAACCACAGGGACGATACGAGCAGTACTTC
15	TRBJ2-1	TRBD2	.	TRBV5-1	CASSVASGGYNEQFF	TGCGCCAGCAGCGTAGCTAGCGGGGGGTACAATGAGCAGTTCTTC
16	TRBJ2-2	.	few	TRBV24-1	CATSDFLGANTGELFF	TGTGCCACCAGTGATTTCCTAGGAGCGAACACCGGGGAGCTGTTTTTT
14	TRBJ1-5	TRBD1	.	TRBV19	CASRQGPGNQPQHF	TGTGCCAGTCGACAGGGCCCGGGCAATCAGCCCCAGCATTTT
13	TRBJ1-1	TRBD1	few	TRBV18	CASLQGLDTEAFF	TGTGCCAGCTTACAGGGGCTGGACACTGAAGCTTTCTTT
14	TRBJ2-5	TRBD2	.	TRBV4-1	CASSRYSGEKTQYF	TGCGCCAGCAGCCGTTATAGCGGGGAAAAGACCCAGTACTTC
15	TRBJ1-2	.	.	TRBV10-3	CAISEIEEPNYGYTF	TGTGCCATCAGTGAGATAGAGGAGCCCAACTATGGCTACACCTTC
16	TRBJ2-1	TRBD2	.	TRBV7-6	CASSSVTSGGENEQFF	TGTGCCAGCAGCTCGGTGACTAGCGGGGGGGAGAATGAGCAGTTCTTC
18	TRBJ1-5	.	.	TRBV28	CASNALLWSERQNQPQHF	TGTGCCAGCAATGCCCTCCTGTGGAGCGAAAGGCAGAATCAGCCCCAGCATTTT
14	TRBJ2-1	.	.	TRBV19	CASSKGGLYNEQFF	TGTGCCAGTAGTAAGGGGGGGCTCTACAATGAGCAGTTCTTC
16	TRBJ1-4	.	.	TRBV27	CASSLSGSGFNEKLFF	TGTGCCAGCAGTTTATCAGGCAGCGGCTTTAATGAAAAACTGTTTTTT
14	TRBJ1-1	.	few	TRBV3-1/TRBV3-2	CASSHGDGYTEAFF	TGTGCCAGCAGCCATGGAGACGGCTACACTGAAGCTTTCTTT
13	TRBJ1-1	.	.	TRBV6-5	CASSYKQHTEAFF	TGTGCCAGCAGTTACAAACAGCACACTGAAGCTTTCTTT
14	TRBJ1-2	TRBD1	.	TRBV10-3	CAISEQGINYGYTF	TGTGCCATCAGTGAACAGGGGATAAACTATGGCTACACCTTC
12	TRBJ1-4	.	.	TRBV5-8	CASSLTSEKLFF	TGTGCCAGCAGCTTAACAAGTGAAAAACTGTTTTTT
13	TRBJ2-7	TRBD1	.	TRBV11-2	CASSLGQGDEQYF	TGTGCCAGCAGCTTAGGGCAGGGGGACGAGCAGTACTTC
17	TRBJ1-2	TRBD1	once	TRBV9	CASSPKRSTGVGYGYTF	TGTGCCAGCAGCCCCAAGCGGTCCACAGGGGTCGGGTATGGCTACACCTTC
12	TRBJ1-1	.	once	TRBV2	CASRRGNTEAFF	TGTGCCAGCAGACGGGGTAACACTGAAGCTTTCTTT
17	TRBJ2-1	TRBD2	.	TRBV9	CASSVGGGAGVRNEQFF	TGTGCCAGCAGCGTAGGGGGCGGAGCGGGGGTGAGGAATGAGCAGTTCTTC
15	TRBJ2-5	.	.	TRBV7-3	CASSRYRGRQETQYF	TGTGCCAGCAGCCGATACCGGGGGAGACAAGAGACCCAGTACTTC
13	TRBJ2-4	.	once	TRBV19	CASSRRQGNIQYF	TGTGCCAGTAGTAGACGTCAGGGGAACATTCAGTACTTC
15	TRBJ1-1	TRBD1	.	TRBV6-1	CASSEVQGAITEAFF	TGTGCCAGCAGTGAAGTGCAGGGGGCGATCACTGAAGCTTTCTTT
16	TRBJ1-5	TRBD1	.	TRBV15	CATSRGKAGGLQPQHF	TGTGCCACCAGCAGAGGAAAAGCAGGGGGCCTTCAGCCCCAGCATTTT
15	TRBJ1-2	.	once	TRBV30	CACSPRAGASYGYTF	TGTGCCTGCTCCCCTCGAGCGGGAGCAAGCTATGGCTACACCTTC
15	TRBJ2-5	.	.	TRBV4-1	CASSRVENSQETQYF	TGCGCCAGCAGCCGAGTTGAGAACTCCCAAGAGACCCAGTACTTC
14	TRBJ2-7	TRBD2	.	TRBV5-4	CASNSGGASYEQYF	TGTGCCAGCAACAGCGGGGGGGCCTCCTACGAGCAGTACTTC
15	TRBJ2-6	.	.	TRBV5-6	CASSLYGSGANVLTF	TGTGCCAGCAGCTTGTACGGCTCTGGGGCCAACGTCCTGACTTTC
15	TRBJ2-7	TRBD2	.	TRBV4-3	CASSRARGGFYEQYF	TGCGCCAGCAGCCGAGCGCGGGGGGGCTTCTACGAGCAGTACTTC
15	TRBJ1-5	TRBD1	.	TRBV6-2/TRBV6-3	CASSNPRGLNQPQHF	TGTGCCAGCAGTAACCCCAGGGGGCTCAATCAGCCCCAGCATTTT
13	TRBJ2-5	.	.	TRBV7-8	CASSFDRKETQYF	TGTGCCAGCAGCTTCGACAGGAAAGAGACCCAGTACTTC
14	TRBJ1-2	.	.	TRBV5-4	CASSLGEPNYGYTF	TGTGCCAGCAGCTTGGGAGAGCCTAACTATGGCTACACCTTC
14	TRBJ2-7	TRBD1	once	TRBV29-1	CSVRATTGTNEQYF	TGCAGCGTTCGGGCGACGACAGGGACCAACGAGCAGTACTTC
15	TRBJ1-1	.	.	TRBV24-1	CATSAATAGAGEAFF	TGTGCCACCAGTGCGGCCACAGCAGGGGCGGGTGAAGCTTTCTTT
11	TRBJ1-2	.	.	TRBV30	CAWSVWQGYTF	TGTGCCTGGAGTGTTTGGCAGGGCTACACCTTC
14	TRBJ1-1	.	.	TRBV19	CASSIVGLRTEAFF	TGTGCCAGTAGTATAGTCGGTTTGAGGACTGAAGCTTTCTTT